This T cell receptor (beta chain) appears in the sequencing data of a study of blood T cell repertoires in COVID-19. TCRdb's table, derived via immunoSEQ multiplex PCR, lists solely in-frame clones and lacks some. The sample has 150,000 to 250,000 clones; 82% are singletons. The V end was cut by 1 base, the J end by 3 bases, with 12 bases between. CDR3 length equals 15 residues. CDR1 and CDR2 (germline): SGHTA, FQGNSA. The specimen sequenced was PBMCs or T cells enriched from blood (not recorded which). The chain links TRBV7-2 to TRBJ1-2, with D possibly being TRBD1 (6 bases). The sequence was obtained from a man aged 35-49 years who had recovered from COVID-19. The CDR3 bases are TGTGCCAGCAGCTTAGGCGGTGGGGGCCACTATGGCTACACCTTC. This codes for CASSLGGGGHYGYTF.